This note documents a single TCR beta chain sequence. What it binds is unknown. CDR3 size: 15 residues. V was shortened by 6 bases and J by 4 bases, with 18 bases between the two germline ends. The germline V gene has CDR1 LNHDA and CDR2 SQIVND (reference sequence). Generated by immunoSEQ multiplex PCR, the TCRdb table keeps only in-frame clones and is missing some. Among some 100,000 clones, approximately 95% were seen once, and the ten largest hold about 1.1%. This record belongs to a study of graft-versus-host responses after intestinal transplantation. Study context: Recipients underwent multivisceral, liver-intestinal, or isolated intestinal transplants. Every recipient had anti-thymocyte globulin induction and around 3 years of tacrolimus plus steroids.

General study results and limits: Some GvH clones were seen earlier in gut or blood, suggesting intestinal origin.

This clonotype was sampled from a human donor who was the organ donor for an intestinal transplant. The sample here was unstimulated CD8+ T cells sorted from spleen or lymph node cells, taken before transplant. The chain has TRBV19 and TRBJ1-2; maybe TRBD1 (5 bases). The CDR3 coding sequence is TGTGCCAGTAGCGGGGAGGGACTTCCAATCTATGGCTACACCTTC. Its translation is CASSGEGLPIYGYTF.